The 25 T cell receptor beta chains below were found in one sample sequenced in a study of cytomegalovirus exposure and HLA in healthy donors. PCR employed 60 Vbeta and 13 Jbeta primers. Repertoires were generated with immunoSEQ multiplex PCR, while TCRdb's copy carries only in-frame clones and drops some. The table has some 120,000 clones, 76% seen once. The sequenced sample was PBMCs. The receptors originated from a man aged 50 to 59 in good health and CMV-seronegative.

This clone has just a few counts. This sequence joins TRBV15 and TRBJ2-5; 10 bases line up with TRBD1. The DNA end is more similar to TRBJ2-7, so the J call may be wrong. From germline, CDR1 is LNHNV and CDR2 YYDKDF (reference sequence). This CDR3 is 13 amino acids long. DNA for the CDR3: TGTGCCACCAGTGGACAGGGGGGCTACGAGCAGTACTTC. Translation gives CATSGQGGYEQYF.

The chain recombines TRBV7-9 with TRBJ1-1, with D possibly matching TRBD1 (6 bases). Per the germline V gene, CDR1 is SEHNR and CDR2 is FQNEAQ (reference sequence). The CDR3 is made up of 16 amino acids. V shed 4 bases and J shed 3 bases, with 18 bases lying between them. The CDR3, as DNA: TGTGCCAGCAGCTCTGGGGGGGCAAGGGAGTACACTGAAGCTTTCTTT. Amino acid sequence: CASSSGGAREYTEAFF.

The sample holds a few counts of this clone. The chain is built from TRBV6-1 and TRBJ2-7; D perhaps matches TRBD1 (5 bases). The CDR3 extends over 14 amino acids. Germline V gives CDR1 MNHNS, CDR2 SASEGT. V gave up 0 bases and J gave up 2 bases, with 8 bases separating them. CDR3 nucleotide sequence: TGTGCCAGCAGTGAAGCAGGGGCCGCCTACGAGCAGTACGTC. This encodes CASSEAGAAYEQYV.

The rearrangement uses TRBV9 and TRBJ1-2, with 8 bases matching TRBD1. The CDR3 runs 13 residues. In germline, CDR1 is SGDLS, CDR2 YYNGEE. J gave up 7 bases and V 2 bases, and 4 bases lay outside the gene matches. The CDR3 nucleotides read TGTGCCAGCAGCGTCACAGGGGGTTCTGGCTACACCTTC. Residues: CASSVTGGSGYTF.

The genes are TRBV4-2 and TRBJ2-5; weak D call: TRBD2 (7 bases). The V end was cut by 3 bases, the J end by 4 bases, with 18 bases between. Germline lookup yields CDR1 LGHNA and CDR2 YNFKEQ. The CDR3 extends over 16 amino acids. The CDR3 region is CASSHAEGGGRETQYF. DNA for the CDR3: TGTGCCAGCAGCCACGCTGAGGGGGGGGGCCGAGAGACCCAGTACTTC.

V usage is TRBV15 and J usage is TRBJ2-2, with 11 bases aligning to TRBD2. After removal of 9 bases from V and 3 bases from J, the junction contained 6 bases not matched to a gene. Germline V gene lookup returns CDR1 LNHNV and CDR2 YYDKDF (reference sequence). The CDR3 has 15 residues. CDR3 amino acids: CATTWGLADTGELFF. CDR3 in DNA: TGTGCCACTACATGGGGACTAGCGGACACCGGGGAGCTGTTTTTT.

This rearrangement joins TRBV5-1 to TRBJ2-4, with a weak D call TRBD1 (6 bases). The CDR3 is 14 amino acids. The germline V and J ends were trimmed by 1 base and 7 bases, with 12 bases remaining between them. Germline CDR1 reads SGHRS; CDR2 reads YFSETQ. For the CDR3, the DNA is TGCGCCAGCAGCTTGTTGGGGGCCGACAACATTCAGTACTTC. Protein: CASSLLGADNIQYF.

This chain connects TRBV2 to TRBJ1-3, with D possibly matching TRBD1 (5 bases). Germline CDR1 SNHLY, CDR2 FYNNEI. V was clipped by 3 bases and J by 3 bases, with 6 bases between them. This CDR3 has 13 residues. This CDR3 is CASSEGLGNTIYF. DNA for the CDR3: TGTGCCAGCAGTGAGGGACTTGGAAACACCATATATTTT.

This clone was seen more than once but under ten times. The chain uses TRBV19 and TRBJ1-2; D gene uncertain. The CDR3 is made up of 15 amino acids. V was pared by 3 bases and J by 4 bases, with 15 bases between. Germline-derived CDR1 and CDR2 are LNHDA and SQIVND (reference sequence). The CDR3 here is CASSISGRTSYGYTF. The CDR3 DNA is TGTGCCAGTAGTATCAGCGGCAGAACGAGCTATGGCTACACCTTC.

The rearrangement uses TRBV10-3 and TRBJ2-3, with a weak D call TRBD2 (6 bases). The ends were cut back, 8 bases at V and 6 bases at J, with 15 bases in the middle. The germline gives CDR1 ENHRY, CDR2 SYGVKD. The CDR3 spans 13 residues. CDR3 sequence reads: CAIWGGVGDTQYF. In nucleotides, the CDR3 is TGTGCCATCTGGGGCGGGGTCGGGGATACGCAGTATTTT.

The V and J genes are TRBV9 and TRBJ2-7; 16 bases are shared with TRBD2. The CDR3 is made up of 19 amino acids. The germline V gene encodes CDR1 SGDLS and CDR2 YYNGEE. J was trimmed by 0 bases and V by 4 bases; bases with no gene match: 10. The CDR3 bases are TGTGCCAGCAGCTCTACACCGGGACTAGCGGGGGGGTTCTCCTACGAGCAGTACTTC. The encoded protein is CASSSTPGLAGGFSYEQYF.

The chain employs TRBV5-4 and TRBJ1-6; 10 nucleotides match TRBD1. The V segment lost 5 bases and the J segment 0 bases; nucleotides outside the gene matches: 5. Germline CDR1 SGHNT, CDR2 YYREEE (reference sequence). The CDR3 contains 17 residues. CDR3 in amino acids: CASSRDRGRSYNSPLHF. The CDR3 DNA follows: TGTGCCAGCAGTCGCGACAGGGGGCGCTCCTATAATTCACCCCTCCACTTT.

This clone was picked up a small number of times. This chain connects TRBV11-2 to TRBJ1-5, with D perhaps TRBD1 (5 bases). The germline V gene has CDR1 SGHAT and CDR2 FQNNGV. With 2 bases removed from V and 6 bases from J, the gap between germline ends came to 11 bases. The CDR3 spans 14 residues. Written as DNA, the CDR3 is TGTGCCAGCAGCTTAACGGGGGTTCGTCAGCCCCAGCATTTT. This sequence encodes CASSLTGVRQPQHF.

In DNA, the CDR3 is TGTGCCAGCAGCAATGCAGGGGCGGCAAGGGGGGCCAACGTCCTGACTTTC. It is translated as CASSNAGAARGANVLTF. The V gene is TRBV7-7, the J gene TRBJ2-6; D is possibly TRBD1 (6 bases). Germline V lookup: CDR1 SSHAT, CDR2 FNYEAQ (reference sequence). The CDR3 extends over 17 amino acids. With 5 bases removed from V and 4 bases from J, the gap between germline ends came to 18 bases. Complete variable domain (other parts from reference TRBV7-7 and TRBJ2-6): GAGVSQSPRYKVTKRGQDVTLRCDPISSHATLYWYQQALGQGPEFLTYFNYEAQPDKSGLPSDRFSAERPEGSISTLTIQRTEQRDSAMYRCASSNAGAARGANVLTFGAGSRLTVL.

V gene TRBV28 combines with J gene TRBJ2-1; TRBD1 aligns across 8 bases. The germline CDR1 and CDR2 sequences are MDHEN and SYDVKM. V shed 6 bases, J shed 2 bases, and the junction held 6 bases outside the gene matches. The CDR3 totals 15 residues. CDR3 sequence (DNA): TGTGCCAGCAGAGGACAGGGAAGTGCCTACAATGAGCAGTTCTTC. It is translated as CASRGQGSAYNEQFF.

The CDR3 nucleotides read TGTGCCAGCACCCAACTAGGAGGGATGGGGAACACTGAAGCTTTCTTT. Amino acid sequence: CASTQLGGMGNTEAFF. This chain uses TRBV25-1 with TRBJ1-1; D not resolved. This CDR3 has 16 residues. Germline CDR1 reads MGHDK; CDR2 reads SYGVNS. V lost 7 bases, J lost 1 base, and 19 bases lay in between.

The chain uses TRBV28 and TRBJ2-1; TRBD1 matches 7 bases. Germline values: CDR1 MDHEN, CDR2 SYDVKM. The V and J ends lost 5 bases and 8 bases, in that order; junction bases with no gene match: 12. This CDR3 contains 15 residues. The CDR3 DNA reads TGTGCCAGCAGTATCGAGACAGGGAGCATGGATGAGCAGTTCTTC. Its protein is CASSIETGSMDEQFF.

This chain uses TRBV9 with TRBJ2-1; 8 bases agree with TRBD2. The V and J ends lost 2 bases and 8 bases, in that order; junction bases with no gene match: 6. The CDR3 totals 14 residues. Germline V gene lookup returns CDR1 SGDLS and CDR2 YYNGEE. CDR3 residues: CASSVGGGPYEQFF. In DNA, the CDR3 is TGTGCCAGCAGCGTCGGGGGGGGGCCCTATGAGCAGTTCTTC.

The V and J genes are TRBV7-2 and TRBJ2-1; 13 bases are a match to TRBD2. Germline CDR1 SGHTA, CDR2 FQGNSA. The V gene end was trimmed by 4 bases and the J gene end by 9 bases; junction bases not matched to a gene: 12. CDR3 length equals 17 residues. The CDR3 sequence: CASSYYKRLAGGSEQFF. DNA for the CDR3: TGTGCCAGCAGCTACTACAAAAGACTAGCGGGGGGCAGTGAGCAGTTCTTC.

The CDR3 is CASSEMRETGELFF. The CDR3 nucleotides are TGTGCCAGCAGTGAAATGCGGGAAACCGGGGAGCTGTTTTTT. The chain recombines TRBV2 with TRBJ2-2; a possible D gene is TRBD2 (6 bases). The ends were cut back, 2 bases at V and 5 bases at J, with 9 bases in the middle. The CDR3 totals 14 residues. Germline CDR1 is SNHLY and CDR2 is FYNNEI.

The chain combines TRBV5-1 with TRBJ2-3; tentatively, D is TRBD1 (8 bases). V shed 2 bases and J shed 0 bases, with 13 bases lying between them. Germline V CDR1 and CDR2: SGHRS, YFSETQ. CDR3 size: 16 residues. CDR3 sequence (DNA): TGCGCCAGCAGCTTAACAGGGGGGGCGAGCACAGATACGCAGTATTTT. Translating gives CASSLTGGASTDTQYF.

This sequence joins TRBV6-1 and TRBJ2-7; TRBD1 aligns across 8 bases. From germline, CDR1 is MNHNS and CDR2 SASEGT. This CDR3 is 15 amino acids long. J lost 2 bases, V lost 2 bases, and 5 bases had no gene match. CDR3 sequence (DNA): TGTGCCAGCAGTGAACTACAGACAGGGGCCTACGAGCAGTACGTC. Translating it yields CASSELQTGAYEQYV.

The chain uses TRBV2 and TRBJ2-7, with D perhaps matching TRBD2 (6 bases). Germline CDR1 SNHLY, CDR2 FYNNEI. This CDR3 has 12 amino acids. Deletions cut 7 bases from V and 3 bases from J, with 10 bases between. The CDR3 here is CASMREVYEQYF. The CDR3 DNA follows: TGTGCCAGCATGAGGGAGGTCTACGAGCAGTACTTC.

This rearrangement joins TRBV7-7 to TRBJ2-7, with 7 bases that match TRBD1. The CDR3 is made up of 13 amino acids. In germline, CDR1 is SSHAT, CDR2 FNYEAQ (reference sequence). The CDR3 DNA reads as TGTGCCAACAGCCCGGACAGGTCCTGCGAGCAGTACGTC. Its protein product is CANSPDRSCEQYV.

This clone was counted between two and nine times. This sequence joins TRBV6-6 and TRBJ2-2; D remains unclear. Deletions cut 2 bases from V and 5 bases from J, with 3 bases between. Per germline, CDR1 MNHNY and CDR2 SVGAGI (reference sequence). The CDR3 contains 12 residues. The CDR3: CASSYITGELFF. CDR3 nucleotide sequence: TGTGCCAGCAGTTACATAACCGGGGAGCTGTTTTTT.